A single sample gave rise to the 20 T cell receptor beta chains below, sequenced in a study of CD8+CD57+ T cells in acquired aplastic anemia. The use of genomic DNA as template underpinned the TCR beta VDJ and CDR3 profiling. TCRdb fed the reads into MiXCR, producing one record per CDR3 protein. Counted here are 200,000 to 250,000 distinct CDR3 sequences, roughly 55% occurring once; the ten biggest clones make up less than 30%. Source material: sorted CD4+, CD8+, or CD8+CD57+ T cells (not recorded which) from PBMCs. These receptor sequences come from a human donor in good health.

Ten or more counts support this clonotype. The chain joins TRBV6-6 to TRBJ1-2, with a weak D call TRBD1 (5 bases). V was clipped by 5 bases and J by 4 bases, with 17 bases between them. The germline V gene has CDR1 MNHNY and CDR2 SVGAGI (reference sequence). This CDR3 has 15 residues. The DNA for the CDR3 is TGTGCCAGCAGTACGAGAGGAGGGACGAGCTATGGCTACACCTTC. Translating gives CASSTRGGTSYGYTF.

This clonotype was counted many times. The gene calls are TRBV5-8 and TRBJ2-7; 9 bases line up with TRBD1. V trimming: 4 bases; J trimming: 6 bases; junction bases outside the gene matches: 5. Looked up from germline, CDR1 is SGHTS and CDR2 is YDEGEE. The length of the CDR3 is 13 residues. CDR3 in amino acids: CASSITGGIEQYF. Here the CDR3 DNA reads TGTGCCAGCAGCATCACAGGGGGCATCGAGCAGTACTTC.

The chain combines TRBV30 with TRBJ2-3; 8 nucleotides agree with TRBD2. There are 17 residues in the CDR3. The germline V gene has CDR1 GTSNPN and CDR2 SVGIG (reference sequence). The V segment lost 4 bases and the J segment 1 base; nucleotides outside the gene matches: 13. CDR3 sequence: CAWISGGGIERTDTQYF. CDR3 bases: TGTGCCTGGATTTCGGGGGGGGGTATAGAACGCACAGATACGCAGTATTTT.

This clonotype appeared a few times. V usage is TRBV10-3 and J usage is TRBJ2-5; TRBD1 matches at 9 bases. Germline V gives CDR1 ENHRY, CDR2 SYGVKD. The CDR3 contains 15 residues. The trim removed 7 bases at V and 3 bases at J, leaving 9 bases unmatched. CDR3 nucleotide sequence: TGTGCCATCAACCCGGGACAGGGTGGAGAAGAGACCCAGTACTTC. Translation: CAINPGQGGEETQYF.

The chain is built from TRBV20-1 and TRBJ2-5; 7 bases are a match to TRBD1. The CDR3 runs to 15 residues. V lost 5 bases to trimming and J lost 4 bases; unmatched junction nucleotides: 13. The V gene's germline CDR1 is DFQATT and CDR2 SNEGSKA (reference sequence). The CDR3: CSAPKSTTGRETQYF. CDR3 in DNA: TGCAGTGCTCCAAAATCCACGACAGGGAGAGAGACCCAGTACTTC.

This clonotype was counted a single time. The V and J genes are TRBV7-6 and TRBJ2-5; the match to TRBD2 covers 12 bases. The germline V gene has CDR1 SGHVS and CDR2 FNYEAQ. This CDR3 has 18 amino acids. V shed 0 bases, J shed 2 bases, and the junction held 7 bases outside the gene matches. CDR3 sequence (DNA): TGTGCCAGCAGCTTAGCGCGGTCTAGCGGGAGGGATCAAGAGACCCAGTACTTC. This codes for CASSLARSSGRDQETQYF.

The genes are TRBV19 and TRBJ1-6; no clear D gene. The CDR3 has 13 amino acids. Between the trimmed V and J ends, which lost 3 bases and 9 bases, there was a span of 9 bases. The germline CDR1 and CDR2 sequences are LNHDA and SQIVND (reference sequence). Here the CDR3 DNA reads TGTGCCAGTAGTATGACCGGAAGTTCACCCCTCCACTTT. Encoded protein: CASSMTGSSPLHF.

In nucleotides, the CDR3 is TGTGCCAGCAGTGAAGGGTTGCCTCAAGAGACCCAGTACTTC. Translated, it gives CASSEGLPQETQYF. The chain has TRBV2 and TRBJ2-5; no reliable D call. The ends were cut back, 1 base at V and 2 bases at J, with 8 bases in the middle. CDR1 and CDR2 (germline): SNHLY, FYNNEI. The CDR3 runs 14 residues.

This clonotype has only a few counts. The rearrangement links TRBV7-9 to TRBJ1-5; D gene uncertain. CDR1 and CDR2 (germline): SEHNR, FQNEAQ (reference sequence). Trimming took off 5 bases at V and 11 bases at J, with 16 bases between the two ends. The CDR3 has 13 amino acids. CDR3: CASSLTSAETQHF. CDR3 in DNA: TGTGCCAGCAGCCTCACCTCGGCTGAGACCCAGCATTTT. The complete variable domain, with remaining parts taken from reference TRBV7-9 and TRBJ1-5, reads DTGVSQNPRHKITKRGQNVTFRCDPISEHNRLYWYRQTLGQGPEFLTYFQNEAQLEKSRLLSDRFSAERPKGSFSTLEIQRTEQGDSAMYLCASSLTSAETQHFGDGTRLSIL.

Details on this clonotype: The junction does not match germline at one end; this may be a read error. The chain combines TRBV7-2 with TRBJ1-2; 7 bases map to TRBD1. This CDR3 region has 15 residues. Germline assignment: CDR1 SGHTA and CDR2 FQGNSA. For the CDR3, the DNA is TGTGTCAGCAGCTTAACTTATAATCAGGGGGGCGGCTACACCTTC. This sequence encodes CVSSLTYNQGGGYTF.

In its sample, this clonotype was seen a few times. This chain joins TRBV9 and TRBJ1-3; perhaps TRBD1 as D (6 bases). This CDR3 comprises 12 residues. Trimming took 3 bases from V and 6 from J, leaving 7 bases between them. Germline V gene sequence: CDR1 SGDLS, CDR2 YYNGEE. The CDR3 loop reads CASSGGLNTIYF. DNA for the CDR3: TGTGCCAGCAGCGGGGGGCTAAACACCATATATTTT.

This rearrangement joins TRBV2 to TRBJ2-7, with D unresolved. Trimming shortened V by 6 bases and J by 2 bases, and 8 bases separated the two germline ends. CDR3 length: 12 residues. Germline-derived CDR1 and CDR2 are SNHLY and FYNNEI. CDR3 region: CASRAETYEQYF. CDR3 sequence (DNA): TGTGCCAGCAGAGCAGAGACCTACGAGCAGTACTTC.

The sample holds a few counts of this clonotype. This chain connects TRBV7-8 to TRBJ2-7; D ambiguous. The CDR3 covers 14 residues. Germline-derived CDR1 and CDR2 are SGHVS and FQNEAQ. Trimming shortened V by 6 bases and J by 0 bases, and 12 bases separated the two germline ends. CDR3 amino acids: CASRFGISSYEQYF. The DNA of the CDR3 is TGTGCCAGCAGGTTTGGTATCAGCTCCTACGAGCAGTACTTC. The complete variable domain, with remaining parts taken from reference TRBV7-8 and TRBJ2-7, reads GAGVSQSPRYKVAKRGQDVALRCDPISGHVSLFWYQQALGQGPEFLTYFQNEAQLDKSGLPSDRFFAERPEGSVSTLKIQRTQQEDSAVYLCASRFGISSYEQYFGPGTRLTVT.

The CDR3 sequence: CAIKGHGPSGAFF. As DNA, the CDR3 is TGTGCCATTAAAGGTCATGGACCGTCCGGAGCTTTCTTT. The chain couples TRBV10-3 to TRBJ1-1; D is uncertain. Trimming stripped 9 bases from V and 10 bases from J, with 21 bases between. The CDR3 is 13 amino acids. The germline V gene has CDR1 ENHRY and CDR2 SYGVKD.

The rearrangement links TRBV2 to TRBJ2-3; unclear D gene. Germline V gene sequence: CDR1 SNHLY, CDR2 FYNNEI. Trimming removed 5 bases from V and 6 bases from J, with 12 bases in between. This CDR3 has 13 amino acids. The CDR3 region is CASSRAPGDTQYF. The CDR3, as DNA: TGTGCCAGCAGTAGGGCCCCTGGGGATACGCAGTATTTT.

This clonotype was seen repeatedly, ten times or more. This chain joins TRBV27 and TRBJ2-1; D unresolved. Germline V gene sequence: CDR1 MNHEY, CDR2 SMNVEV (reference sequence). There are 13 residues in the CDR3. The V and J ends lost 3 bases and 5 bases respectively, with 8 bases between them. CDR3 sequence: CASSFARNNEQFF. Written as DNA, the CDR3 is TGTGCCAGCAGTTTCGCCCGCAACAATGAGCAGTTCTTC.

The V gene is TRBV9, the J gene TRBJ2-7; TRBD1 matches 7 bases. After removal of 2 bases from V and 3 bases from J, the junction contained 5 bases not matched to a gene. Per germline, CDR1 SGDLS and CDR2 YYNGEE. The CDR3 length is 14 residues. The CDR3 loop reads CASSVTGLGYEQYF. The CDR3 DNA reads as TGTGCCAGCAGCGTGACAGGGCTCGGCTACGAGCAGTACTTC.

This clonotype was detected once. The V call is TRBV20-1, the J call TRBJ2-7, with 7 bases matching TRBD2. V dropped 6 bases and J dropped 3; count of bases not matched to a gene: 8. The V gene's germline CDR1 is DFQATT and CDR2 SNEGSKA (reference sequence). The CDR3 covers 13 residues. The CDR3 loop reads CSAPGWGGYEQYF. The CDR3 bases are TGCAGTGCCCCTGGGTGGGGGGGCTACGAGCAGTACTTC.

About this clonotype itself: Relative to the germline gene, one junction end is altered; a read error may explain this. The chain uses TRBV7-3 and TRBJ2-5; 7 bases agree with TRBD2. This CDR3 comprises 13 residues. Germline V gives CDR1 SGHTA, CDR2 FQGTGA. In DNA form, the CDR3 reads TGCGCCAGCAGCGGGGTTCGGGAAGAGACCCAGTACTTC. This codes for CASSGVREETQYF. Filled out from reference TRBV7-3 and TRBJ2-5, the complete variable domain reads GAGVSQTPSNKVTEKGKYVELRCDPISGHTALYWYRQSLGQGPEFLIYFQGTGAADDSGLPNDRFFAVRPEGSVSTLKIQRTERGDSAVYLCASSGVREETQYFGPGTRLLVL.

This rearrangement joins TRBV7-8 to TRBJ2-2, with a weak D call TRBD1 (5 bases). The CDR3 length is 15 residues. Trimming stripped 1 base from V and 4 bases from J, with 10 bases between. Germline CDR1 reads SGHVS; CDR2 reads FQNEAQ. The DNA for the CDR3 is TGTGCCAGCAGCTTAGTAGGGGTGAGCACCGGGGAGCTGTTTTTT. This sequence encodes CASSLVGVSTGELFF.